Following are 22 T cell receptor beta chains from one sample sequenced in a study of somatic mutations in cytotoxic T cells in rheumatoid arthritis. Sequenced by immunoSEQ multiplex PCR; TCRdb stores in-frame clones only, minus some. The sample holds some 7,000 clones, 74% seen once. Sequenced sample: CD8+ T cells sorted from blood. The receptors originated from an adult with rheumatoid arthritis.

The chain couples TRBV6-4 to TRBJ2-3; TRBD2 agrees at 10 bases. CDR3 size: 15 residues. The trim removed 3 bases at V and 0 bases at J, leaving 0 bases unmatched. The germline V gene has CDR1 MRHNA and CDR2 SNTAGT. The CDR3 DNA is TGTGCCAGCAGTGAACTAGCGGGGAGCACAGATACGCAGTATTTT. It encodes CASSELAGSTDTQYF.

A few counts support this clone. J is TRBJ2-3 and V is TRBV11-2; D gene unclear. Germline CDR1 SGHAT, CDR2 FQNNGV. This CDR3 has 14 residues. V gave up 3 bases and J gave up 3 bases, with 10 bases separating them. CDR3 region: CASSFLVQTDTQYF. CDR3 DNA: TGTGCCAGCAGCTTCCTAGTCCAGACAGATACGCAGTATTTT. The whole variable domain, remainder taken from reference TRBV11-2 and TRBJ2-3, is EAGVAQSPRYKIIEKRQSVAFWCNPISGHATLYWYQQILGQGPKLLIQFQNNGVVDDSQLPKDRFSAERLKGVDSTLKIQPAKLEDSAVYLCASSFLVQTDTQYFGPGTRLTVL.

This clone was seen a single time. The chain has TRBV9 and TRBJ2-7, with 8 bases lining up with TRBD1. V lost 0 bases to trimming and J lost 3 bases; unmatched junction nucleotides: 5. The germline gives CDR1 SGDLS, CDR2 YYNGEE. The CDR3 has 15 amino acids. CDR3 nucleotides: TGTGCCAGCAGCGTAGAGGCAGGGGGCCGCTACGAGCAGTACTTC. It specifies CASSVEAGGRYEQYF.

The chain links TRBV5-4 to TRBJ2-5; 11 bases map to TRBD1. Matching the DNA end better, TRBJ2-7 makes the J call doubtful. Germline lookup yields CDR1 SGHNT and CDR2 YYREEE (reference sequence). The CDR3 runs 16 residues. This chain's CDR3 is CASSLLGQGGTYEQYF. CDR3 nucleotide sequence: TGTGCCAGCAGCTTGTTGGGACAGGGGGGGACCTACGAGCAGTACTTC.

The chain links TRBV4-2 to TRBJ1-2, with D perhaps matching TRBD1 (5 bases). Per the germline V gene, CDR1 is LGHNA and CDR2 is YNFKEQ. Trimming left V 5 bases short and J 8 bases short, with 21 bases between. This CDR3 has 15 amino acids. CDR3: CASSVIDSSAEGYTF. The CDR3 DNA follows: TGTGCCAGCAGCGTTATTGACAGCAGCGCCGAGGGCTACACCTTC.

The CDR3 loop is CASSSGYTNEKLFF. In nucleotides, the CDR3 is TGTGCCAGCAGTTCAGGGTATACTAATGAAAAACTGTTTTTT. The chain employs TRBV6-5 and TRBJ1-4, with D possibly TRBD1 on 5 matching bases. This CDR3 has 14 residues. Germline V lookup: CDR1 MNHEY, CDR2 SVGAGI. V was cut by 4 bases and J by 2 bases, with 8 bases left in between.

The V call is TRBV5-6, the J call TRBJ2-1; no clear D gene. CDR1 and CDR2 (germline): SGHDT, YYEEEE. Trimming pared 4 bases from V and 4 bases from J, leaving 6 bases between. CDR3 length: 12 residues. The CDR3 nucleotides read TGTGCCAGCAGCCTCTGGTACAATGAGCAGTTCTTC. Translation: CASSLWYNEQFF.

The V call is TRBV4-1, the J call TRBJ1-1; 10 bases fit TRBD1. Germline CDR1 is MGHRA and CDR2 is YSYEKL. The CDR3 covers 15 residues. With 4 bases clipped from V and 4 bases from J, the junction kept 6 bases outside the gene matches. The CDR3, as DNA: TGCGCCAGCAGCCTCCACCGGACAGGGGGCACTGAAGCTTTCTTT. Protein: CASSLHRTGGTEAFF.

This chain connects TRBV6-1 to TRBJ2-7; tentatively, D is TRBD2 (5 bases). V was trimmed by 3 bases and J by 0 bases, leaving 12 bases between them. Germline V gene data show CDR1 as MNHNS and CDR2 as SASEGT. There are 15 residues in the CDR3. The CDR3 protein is CASSEFGGLSYEQYF. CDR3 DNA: TGTGCCAGCAGTGAGTTCGGCGGACTCTCCTACGAGCAGTACTTC.

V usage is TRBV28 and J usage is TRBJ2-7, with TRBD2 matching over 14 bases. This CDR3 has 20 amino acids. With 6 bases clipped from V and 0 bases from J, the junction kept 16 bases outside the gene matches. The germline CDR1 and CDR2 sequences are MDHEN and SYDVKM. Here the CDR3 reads CASSPNIIRTSGRSSYEQYF. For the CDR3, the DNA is TGTGCCAGCAGCCCAAACATAATACGGACTAGCGGGAGGAGCTCCTACGAGCAGTACTTC.

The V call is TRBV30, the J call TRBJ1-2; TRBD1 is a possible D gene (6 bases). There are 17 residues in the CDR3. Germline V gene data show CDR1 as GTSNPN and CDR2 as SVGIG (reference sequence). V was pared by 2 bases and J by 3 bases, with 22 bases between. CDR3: CAWSNDFGAQGHYGYTF. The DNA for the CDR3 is TGTGCCTGGAGTAATGATTTTGGGGCGCAGGGGCACTATGGCTACACCTTC.

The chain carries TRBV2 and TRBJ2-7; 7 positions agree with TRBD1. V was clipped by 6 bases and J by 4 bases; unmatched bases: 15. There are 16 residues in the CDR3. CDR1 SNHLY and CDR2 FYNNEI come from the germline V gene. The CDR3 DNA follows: TGTGCCAGCAGCGAATCGCCCGGGACAGAGATTTACGAGCAGTACTTC. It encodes CASSESPGTEIYEQYF. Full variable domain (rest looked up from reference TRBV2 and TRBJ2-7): EPEVTQTPSHQVTQMGQEVILRCVPISNHLYFYWYRQILGQKVEFLVSFYNNEISEKSEIFDDQFSVERPDGSNFTLKIRSTKLEDSAMYFCASSESPGTEIYEQYFGPGTRLTVT.

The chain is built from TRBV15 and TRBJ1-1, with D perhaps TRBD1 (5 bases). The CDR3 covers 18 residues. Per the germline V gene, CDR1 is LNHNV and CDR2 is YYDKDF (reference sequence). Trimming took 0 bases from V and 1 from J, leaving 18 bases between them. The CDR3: CATSRDRIGPGPNTEAFF. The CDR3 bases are TGTGCCACCAGCAGAGATCGCATTGGCCCGGGGCCGAACACTGAAGCTTTCTTT.

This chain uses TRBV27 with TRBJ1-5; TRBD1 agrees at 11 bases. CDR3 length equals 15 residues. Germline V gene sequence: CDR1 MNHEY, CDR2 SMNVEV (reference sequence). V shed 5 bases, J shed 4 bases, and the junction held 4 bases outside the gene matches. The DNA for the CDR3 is TGTGCCAGCAGTAGGGGGACAGGGGGGAATCAGCCCCAGCATTTT. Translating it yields CASSRGTGGNQPQHF.

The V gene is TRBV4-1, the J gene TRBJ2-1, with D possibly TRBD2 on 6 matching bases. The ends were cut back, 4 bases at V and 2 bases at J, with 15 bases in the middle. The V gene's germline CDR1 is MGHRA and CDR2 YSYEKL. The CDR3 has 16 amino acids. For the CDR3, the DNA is TGCGCCAGCAGCCGAATGGGCGCGGGGACCTACAATGAGCAGTTCTTC. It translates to CASSRMGAGTYNEQFF.

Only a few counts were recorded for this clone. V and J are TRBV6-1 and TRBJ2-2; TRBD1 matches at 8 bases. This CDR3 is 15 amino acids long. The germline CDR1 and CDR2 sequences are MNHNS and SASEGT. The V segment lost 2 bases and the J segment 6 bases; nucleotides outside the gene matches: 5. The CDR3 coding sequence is TGTGCCAGCAGTGAATCGGCAGGGGGCTCCGGGGAGCTGTTTTTT. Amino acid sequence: CASSESAGGSGELFF.

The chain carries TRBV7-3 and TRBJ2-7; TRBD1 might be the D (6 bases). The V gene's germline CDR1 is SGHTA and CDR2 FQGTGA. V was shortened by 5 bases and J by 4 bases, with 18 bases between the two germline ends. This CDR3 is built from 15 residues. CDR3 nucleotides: TGTGCCAGCAGCCCCCACCAGGGGTCCTTTTACGAGCAGTACTTC. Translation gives CASSPHQGSFYEQYF.

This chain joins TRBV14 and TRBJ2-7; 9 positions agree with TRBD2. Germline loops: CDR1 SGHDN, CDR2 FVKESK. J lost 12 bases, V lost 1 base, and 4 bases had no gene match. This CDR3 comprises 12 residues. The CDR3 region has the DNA TGTGCCAGCAGCCAAGCGCTAGCGGGATGGTACTTC. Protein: CASSQALAGWYF.

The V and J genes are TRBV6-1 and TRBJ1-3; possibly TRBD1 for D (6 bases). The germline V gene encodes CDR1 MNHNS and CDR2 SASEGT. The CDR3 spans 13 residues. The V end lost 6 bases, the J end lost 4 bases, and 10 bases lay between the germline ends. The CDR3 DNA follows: TGTGCCAGCAGGACAGGCTCCGGAAACACCATATATTTT. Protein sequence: CASRTGSGNTIYF.

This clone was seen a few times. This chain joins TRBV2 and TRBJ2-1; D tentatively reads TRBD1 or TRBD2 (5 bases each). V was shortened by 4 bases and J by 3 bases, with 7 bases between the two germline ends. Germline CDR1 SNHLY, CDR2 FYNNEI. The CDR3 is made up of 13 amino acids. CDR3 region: CASSVGGYNEQFF. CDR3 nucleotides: TGTGCCAGCAGTGTTGGGGGCTACAATGAGCAGTTCTTC.

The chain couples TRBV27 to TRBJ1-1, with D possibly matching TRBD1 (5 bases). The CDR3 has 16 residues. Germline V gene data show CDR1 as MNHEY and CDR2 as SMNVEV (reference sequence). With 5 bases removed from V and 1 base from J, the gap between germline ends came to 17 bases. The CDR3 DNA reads TGTGCCAGCAGTCTAGACCCCCTGGGGGAGAACACTGAAGCTTTCTTT. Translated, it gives CASSLDPLGENTEAFF.

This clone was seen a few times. The CDR3, as DNA: TGTGCCAGCTCACTTAACAGGGATTTCTCCTACGAGCAGTACTTC. Protein sequence: CASSLNRDFSYEQYF. The chain has TRBV18 and TRBJ2-7, with D maybe TRBD1 (6 bases). Germline CDR1 is KGHSH and CDR2 is LQKENI. The CDR3 is 15 amino acids. The ends were cut back, 4 bases at V and 0 bases at J, with 13 bases in the middle. Drawing the rest from reference TRBV18 and TRBJ2-7, the complete variable domain is NAGVMQNPRHLVRRRGQEARLRCSPMKGHSHVYWYRQLPEEGLKFMVYLQKENIIDESGMPKERFSAEFPKEGPSILRIQQVVRGDSAAYFCASSLNRDFSYEQYFGPGTRLTVT.